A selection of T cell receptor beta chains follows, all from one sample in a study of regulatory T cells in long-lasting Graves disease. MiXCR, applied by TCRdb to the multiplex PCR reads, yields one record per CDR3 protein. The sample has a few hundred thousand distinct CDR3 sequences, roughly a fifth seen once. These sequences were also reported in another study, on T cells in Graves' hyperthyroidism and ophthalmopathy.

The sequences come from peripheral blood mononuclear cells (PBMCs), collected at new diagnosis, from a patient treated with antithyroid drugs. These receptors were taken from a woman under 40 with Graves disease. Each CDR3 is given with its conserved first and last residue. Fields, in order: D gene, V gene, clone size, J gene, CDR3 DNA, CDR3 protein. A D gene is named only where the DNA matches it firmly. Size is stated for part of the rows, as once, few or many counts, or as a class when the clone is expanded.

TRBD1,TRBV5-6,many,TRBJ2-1,TGTGCCAGCAGCTGGGACAGGGAGCAGTTCTTC,CASSWDREQFF
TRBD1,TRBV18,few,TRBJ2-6,TGTGCCAGCTCACCACCGACAGGGGCATCTGGGGCCAACGTCCTGACTTTC,CASSPPTGASGANVLTF
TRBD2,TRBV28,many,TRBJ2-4,TGTGCCAGCAGTTCCACTAGCGGGGGGGCCAAAAACATTCAGTACTTC,CASSSTSGGAKNIQYF
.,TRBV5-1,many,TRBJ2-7,TGTGCCAGCAGGGGTGCGTGGTCCTACGAGCAGTACTTC,CASRGAWSYEQYF
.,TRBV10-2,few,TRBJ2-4,TGCGCCAGCAGCCCAGAGGGCGCGGCCAAAAACATTCAGTACTTC,CASSPEGAAKNIQYF
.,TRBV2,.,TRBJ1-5,TGTGCCAGCAGCCCTGAGGTCAGGTTCAGCAATCAGCCCCAGCATTTT,CASSPEVRFSNQPQHF
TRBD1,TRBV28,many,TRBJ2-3,TGTGCCAGCAGCTCCGGGACAGCTCGCACAGATACGCAGTATTTT,CASSSGTARTDTQYF
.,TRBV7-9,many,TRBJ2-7,TGTGCCAGCAGCGTAGAGACAGGTTTCTCCTACGAGCAGTACTTC,CASSVETGFSYEQYF
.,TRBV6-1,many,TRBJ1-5,TGTGCCAGCAGTCCCCTCCCCGCGGCGAATCAGCCCCAGCATTTT,CASSPLPAANQPQHF
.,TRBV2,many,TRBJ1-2,TGTGCCAGCAGTGAAGGGGCAGCTAACCTATCCCCTAACTATGGCTACACCTTC,CASSEGAANLSPNYGYTF
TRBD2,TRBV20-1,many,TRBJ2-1,TGCAGCGCGGGAGGGGCGGGAGCAGATCGTGAGCAGTTCTTC,CSAGGAGADREQFF